These 17 T cell receptor beta chains originate from one sample sequenced in a study of shared clonotypes between healthy human individuals. Method: immunoSEQ multiplex PCR; TCRdb's copy keeps in-frame clones and lacks some. The sample includes about 96,000 clones, approximately 75% of them seen just once. Sequenced input: memory CD8+ T cells sorted from blood. Subset given: CD45RO+ cells pooled with CCR7-negative TemRA cells. Receptors originate from a man younger than 40 in good health.

The chain recombines TRBV28 with TRBJ2-5; 8 bases are a match to TRBD1. The CDR3 is made up of 17 amino acids. Per germline, CDR1 MDHEN and CDR2 SYDVKM. V shed 4 bases and J 0 bases; nucleotides not matched to a gene: 10. CDR3 loop: CASSSSPGQADQETQYF. The CDR3 region has the DNA TGTGCCAGCAGTTCCTCCCCGGGACAGGCCGACCAAGAGACCCAGTACTTC.

The chain couples TRBV9 to TRBJ2-1; TRBD2 matches 15 bases. CDR3 length: 18 residues. With 0 bases clipped from V and 1 base from J, the junction kept 2 bases outside the gene matches. Looked up from germline, CDR1 is SGDLS and CDR2 is YYNGEE. CDR3 sequence: CASSVAGLAGGSYNEQFF. In nucleotides, the CDR3 is TGTGCCAGCAGCGTAGCCGGACTAGCGGGAGGGTCCTACAATGAGCAGTTCTTC.

In its sample, this clone was seen many times. The rearrangement links TRBV6-1 to TRBJ2-7, with TRBD1 matching 8 bases. This CDR3 is 14 amino acids long. Trimming removed 7 bases from V and 3 bases from J; junction bases left unmatched: 8. The V gene's germline CDR1 is MNHNS and CDR2 SASEGT. The DNA of the CDR3 is TGTGCCAGCATAGGGGACAGGACAGGCTACGAGCAGTACTTC. The encoded protein is CASIGDRTGYEQYF.

J is TRBJ2-7 and V is TRBV4-3, with 8 positions matching TRBD1. Germline loops: CDR1 LGHNA, CDR2 YSLEER. The CDR3 contains 15 residues. V gave up 1 base and J gave up 5 bases; unmatched junction bases: 7. The CDR3 coding sequence is TGCGCCAGCAGCCAAGTGGACAGGGCGATCCACGAGCAGTACTTC. The encoded protein is CASSQVDRAIHEQYF.

This clone was seen a handful of times. J is TRBJ2-7 and V is TRBV27; TRBD2 aligns across 7 bases. V lost 6 bases, J lost 2 bases, and 7 bases stayed unmatched. In germline, CDR1 is MNHEY, CDR2 SMNVEV (reference sequence). The CDR3 totals 14 residues. The CDR3 reads CASRTSGTAYEQYF. The CDR3 DNA is TGTGCCAGCAGAACCAGCGGGACCGCCTACGAGCAGTACTTC.

The chain links TRBV5-1 to TRBJ1-3, with 10 bases that match TRBD1. CDR3 length: 14 amino acids. Trimming took 6 bases from V and 4 from J; bases not matched to a gene: 4. Germline CDR1 SGHRS, CDR2 YFSETQ. This CDR3 is CASTGQGSGNTIYF. CDR3 DNA: TGCGCCAGCACGGGACAGGGGTCGGGAAACACCATATATTTT.

V and J are TRBV6-5 and TRBJ1-1, with D tentatively TRBD1 (6 bases). Trimming pared 6 bases from V and 8 bases from J, leaving 22 bases between. Germline loops: CDR1 MNHEY, CDR2 SVGAGI. The CDR3 spans 15 residues. The CDR3 protein is CASSPALASQGEAFF. The CDR3 DNA follows: TGTGCCAGCAGCCCAGCCCTAGCCTCCCAGGGGGAAGCTTTCTTT.

V and J are TRBV2 and TRBJ1-5; D not resolved. Trimming removed 3 bases at V and 0 bases at J, with 6 bases between. This CDR3 is built from 14 residues. Germline-derived CDR1 and CDR2 are SNHLY and FYNNEI. CDR3 sequence reads: CASSDWDSNQPQHF. DNA for the CDR3: TGTGCCAGCAGTGACTGGGATAGCAATCAGCCCCAGCATTTT.

The rearrangement links TRBV6-1 to TRBJ1-5; TRBD1 aligns across 9 bases. The CDR3 contains 15 residues. The germline V gene encodes CDR1 MNHNS and CDR2 SASEGT. V lost 8 bases and J lost 1; bases outside the gene matches: 6. As DNA, the CDR3 is TGTGCCAGCGTATTCGGGACAGGGAGCAATCAGCCCCAGCATTTT. Translating it yields CASVFGTGSNQPQHF.

This clone was seen a few times. The junction departs from the called germline gene at one end, perhaps through a read error. This rearrangement joins TRBV6-1 to TRBJ1-4; D gene unclear. The CDR3 is made up of 14 amino acids. The germline V gene encodes CDR1 MNHNS and CDR2 SASEGT. The CDR3: CASSVTETHEKLFF. CDR3 sequence (DNA): TGTGCCAGCAGTGTAACAGAAACTCATGAAAAACTGTTTTTT.

This clone was detected ten times or more. The chain couples TRBV6-6 to TRBJ1-1, with a tentative D call TRBD1 (5 bases). CDR3 length equals 13 residues. In germline, CDR1 is MNHNY, CDR2 SVGAGI (reference sequence). With 6 bases removed from V and 1 base from J, the gap between germline ends came to 9 bases. This CDR3 reads CASSRVENTEAFF. CDR3 DNA: TGTGCCAGCAGCAGGGTTGAGAACACTGAAGCTTTCTTT.

V gene TRBV29-1 combines with J gene TRBJ2-7; 7 bases map to TRBD1. CDR1 and CDR2 from the germline V gene are SQVTM and ANQGSEA. Unmatched junction bases numbered 5, after V lost 5 bases and J lost 1 base. The CDR3 extends over 13 amino acids. CDR3 nucleotide sequence: TGCAGCGTTTCGGGACAGTGGTCCTACGAGCAGTACTTC. Encoded protein: CSVSGQWSYEQYF.

CDR3: CASRDLDYEQYF. The CDR3 DNA sequence: TGTGCCAGCAGGGACCTAGACTACGAGCAGTACTTC. J is TRBJ2-7 and V is TRBV6-6; D uncertain. V lost 6 bases and J 3 bases, leaving 9 bases between the germline ends. Germline V gene sequence: CDR1 MNHNY, CDR2 SVGAGI (reference sequence). The CDR3 runs to 12 residues.

This sequence joins TRBV7-3 and TRBJ2-1, with D perhaps matching TRBD1 (5 bases). Between the trimmed V and J ends, which lost 0 bases and 8 bases, there was a span of 5 bases. This CDR3 contains 12 residues. Germline V gene lookup returns CDR1 SGHTA and CDR2 FQGTGA. CDR3 sequence reads: CASSLTGDEQFF. The CDR3 DNA reads as TGTGCCAGCAGCTTAACAGGGGATGAGCAGTTCTTC.

The rearrangement links TRBV6-4 to TRBJ2-1; no firm D call. V dropped 3 bases and J dropped 0 bases, with 3 bases sitting between them. Germline loops: CDR1 MRHNA, CDR2 SNTAGT. The CDR3 sequence is 13 residues long. The CDR3 region has the DNA TGTGCCAGCAGTGAGGACTCCTACAATGAGCAGTTCTTC. Translated: CASSEDSYNEQFF.

The chain recombines TRBV25-1 with TRBJ2-1; 7 bases map to TRBD2. Looked up from germline, CDR1 is MGHDK and CDR2 is SYGVNS. The CDR3 runs 14 residues. Trimming cost V 2 bases and J 16 bases; bases outside gene matches: 14. The CDR3 sequence is CASSEGLVLQERFF. CDR3 nucleotides: TGTGCCAGCAGTGAAGGACTAGTCCTACAGGAACGATTCTTC.

The gene calls are TRBV7-8 and TRBJ1-1; TRBD1 might be the D (5 bases). The CDR3 covers 15 residues. The V gene's germline CDR1 is SGHVS and CDR2 FQNEAQ. V was clipped by 5 bases and J by 0 bases, with 13 bases between them. CDR3 in amino acids: CASSLMGLVNTEAFF. In DNA, the CDR3 is TGTGCCAGCAGCCTCATGGGGCTCGTGAACACTGAAGCTTTCTTT.